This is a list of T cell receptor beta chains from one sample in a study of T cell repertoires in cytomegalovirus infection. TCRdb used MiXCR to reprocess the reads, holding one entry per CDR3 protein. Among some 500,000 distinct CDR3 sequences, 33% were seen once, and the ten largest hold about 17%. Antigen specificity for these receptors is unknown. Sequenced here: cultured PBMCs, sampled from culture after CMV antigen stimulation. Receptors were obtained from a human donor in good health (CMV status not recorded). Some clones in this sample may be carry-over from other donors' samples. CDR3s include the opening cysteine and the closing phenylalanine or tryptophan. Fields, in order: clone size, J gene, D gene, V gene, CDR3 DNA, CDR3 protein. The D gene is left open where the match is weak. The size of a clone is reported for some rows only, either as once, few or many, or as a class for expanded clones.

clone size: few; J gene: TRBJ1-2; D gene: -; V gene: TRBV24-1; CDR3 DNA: TGTGCCACCAGGGGTGCGGACTATGGCTACACCTTC; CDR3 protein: CATRGADYGYTF
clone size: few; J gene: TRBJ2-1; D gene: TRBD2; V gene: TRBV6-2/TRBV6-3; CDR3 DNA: TGTGCCAGCAGTCTCCATTCACTAGCGGGAGTTACCCATCTTGATGAGCAGTTCTTC; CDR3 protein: CASSLHSLAGVTHLDEQFF
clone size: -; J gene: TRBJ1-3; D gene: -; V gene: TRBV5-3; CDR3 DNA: TGTGCCAGCAGCTTCGACAGATACTCTGGAAACACCATATATTTT; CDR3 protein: CASSFDRYSGNTIYF
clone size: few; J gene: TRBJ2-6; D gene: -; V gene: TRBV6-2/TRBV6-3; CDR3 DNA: TGTGCCAGCAGTTCGTGGGGGGCTGACAACGTCCTGACTTTC; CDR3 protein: CASSSWGADNVLTF
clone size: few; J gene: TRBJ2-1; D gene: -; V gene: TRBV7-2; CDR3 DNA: TGTGCCAGCAGCTCACTCCCCCCCGGGAGCTCCTACAATGAGCAGTTCTTC; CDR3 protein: CASSSLPPGSSYNEQFF
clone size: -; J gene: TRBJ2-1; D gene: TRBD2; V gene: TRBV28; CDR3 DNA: TGTGCCAGCAGTTTCGGGACTAGCGGGAGTGGGACGTTCTTC; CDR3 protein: CASSFGTSGSGTFF
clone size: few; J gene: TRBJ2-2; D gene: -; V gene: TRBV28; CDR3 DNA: TGTGCCAGCAGTAAGGGACCTAACACCGGGGAGCTGTTTTTT; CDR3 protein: CASSKGPNTGELFF
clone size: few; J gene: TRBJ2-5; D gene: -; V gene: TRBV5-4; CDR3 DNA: TGTGCCAGCAGCTTGTGGGGGCGGGGAGAGACCCAGTACTTC; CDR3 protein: CASSLWGRGETQYF
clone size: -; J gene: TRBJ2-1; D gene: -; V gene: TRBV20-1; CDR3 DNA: TGCAGTGCTAGAGATATTTCTCAGGGCCTCTACAATGAGCAGTTCTTC; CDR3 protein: CSARDISQGLYNEQFF
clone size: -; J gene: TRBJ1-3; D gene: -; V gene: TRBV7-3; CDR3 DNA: TGTGCCAGCAGGTGGAAGACAGAACAAAACACCATATATTTT; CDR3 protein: CASRWKTEQNTIYF
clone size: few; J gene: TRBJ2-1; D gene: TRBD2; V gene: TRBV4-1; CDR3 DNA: TGCGCCAGCAGCCATCCCGGACTAGTTCGGGGCAATGAGCAGTTCTTC; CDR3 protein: CASSHPGLVRGNEQFF
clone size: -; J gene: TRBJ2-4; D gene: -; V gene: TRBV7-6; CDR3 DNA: TGTGCCAGCAGCTCCATAAGCGGCCGTGACATTCAGTACTTC; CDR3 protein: CASSSISGRDIQYF
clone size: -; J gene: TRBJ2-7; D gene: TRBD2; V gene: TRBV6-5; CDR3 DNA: TGTGCCAGCAGCTACACCCCCTTTGGTTTAGCGGGAGACGACGAGCAGTACTTC; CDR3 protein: CASSYTPFGLAGDDEQYF
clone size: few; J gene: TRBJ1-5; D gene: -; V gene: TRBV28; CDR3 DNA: TGTGCCAGCAGTTCGAACCCCCACCCCCAGCCCCAGCATTTT; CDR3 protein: CASSSNPHPQPQHF
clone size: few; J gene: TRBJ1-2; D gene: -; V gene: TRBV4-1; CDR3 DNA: TGCGCCAGCAGCCAAGAATTCCCCCCGGACACGGGCGGCTACACCTTC; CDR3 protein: CASSQEFPPDTGGYTF
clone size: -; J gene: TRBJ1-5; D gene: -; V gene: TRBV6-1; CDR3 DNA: TGTGCCAGCAGTTACGGTGGACAGAATCAGCCCCAGCATTTT; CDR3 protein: CASSYGGQNQPQHF
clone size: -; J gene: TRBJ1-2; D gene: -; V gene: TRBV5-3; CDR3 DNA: TGTGCCAGCAGCTTGATAGGGTGGGGCCGTGGCTACACCTTC; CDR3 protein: CASSLIGWGRGYTF
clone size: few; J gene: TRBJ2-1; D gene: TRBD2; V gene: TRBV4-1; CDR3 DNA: TGCGCCAGCAGCCAAGAGGGACTAGCGGGAGAGGGGCAGTTCTTC; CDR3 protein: CASSQEGLAGEGQFF
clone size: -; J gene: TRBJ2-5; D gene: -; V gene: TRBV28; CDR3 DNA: TGTGCCAGCAATGGTATGGGGAGGATGGGGGAGACCCAGTACTTC; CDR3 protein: CASNGMGRMGETQYF
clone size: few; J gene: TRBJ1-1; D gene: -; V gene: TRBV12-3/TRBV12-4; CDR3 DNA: TGTGCCAGCTCCCTAAACGGGGGAACTGAAGCTTTCTTT; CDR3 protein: CASSLNGGTEAFF
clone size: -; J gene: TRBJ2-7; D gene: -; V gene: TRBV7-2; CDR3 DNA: TGTGCCAGCAGCTTAGAAAGGGGCAGCTCCTACGAGCAGTACTTC; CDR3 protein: CASSLERGSSYEQYF
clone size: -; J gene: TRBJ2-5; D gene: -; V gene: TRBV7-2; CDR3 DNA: TGTGCCAGCAGCTTACAGGCAAGACAAGAGACCCAGTACTTC; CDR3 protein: CASSLQARQETQYF
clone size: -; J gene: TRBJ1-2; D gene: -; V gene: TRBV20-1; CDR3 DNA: TGCAGTGCTCTGGGTTTCGGCTTTGGCTACACCTTC; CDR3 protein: CSALGFGFGYTF
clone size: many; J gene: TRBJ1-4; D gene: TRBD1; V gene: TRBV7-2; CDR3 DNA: TGTGCCAGCAGCCTCCCGGGGGACAGGTCTAATGAAAAACTGTTTTTT; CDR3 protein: CASSLPGDRSNEKLFF
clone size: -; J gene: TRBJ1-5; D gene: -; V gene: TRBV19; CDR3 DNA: TGTGCCAGTAGTATCCGGGGGTCCGATCAGCCCCAGCATTTT; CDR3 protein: CASSIRGSDQPQHF
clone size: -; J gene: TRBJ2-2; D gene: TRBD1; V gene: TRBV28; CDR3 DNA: TGTGCCAGCAGACAGACAGGGTCGGGCACCGGGGAGCTGTTTTTT; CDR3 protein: CASRQTGSGTGELFF
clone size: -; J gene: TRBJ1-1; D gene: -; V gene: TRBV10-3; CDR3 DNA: TGTGCCATCAGTGGGGCTAGGGGCACTGAAGCTTTCTTT; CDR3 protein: CAISGARGTEAFF
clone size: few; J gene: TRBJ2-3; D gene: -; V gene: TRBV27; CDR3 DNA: TGTGCCAGCAGTTCAAGTGTAACAGATACGCAGTATTTT; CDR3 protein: CASSSSVTDTQYF
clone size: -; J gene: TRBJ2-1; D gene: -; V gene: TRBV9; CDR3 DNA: TGTGCCAGCAGCTCCCGGCTCTACAATGAGCAGTTCTTC; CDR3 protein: CASSSRLYNEQFF
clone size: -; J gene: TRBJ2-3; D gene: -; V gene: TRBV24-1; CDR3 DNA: TGTGCCACCAGTGACCGTACTCTAGATACGCAGTATTTT; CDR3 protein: CATSDRTLDTQYF
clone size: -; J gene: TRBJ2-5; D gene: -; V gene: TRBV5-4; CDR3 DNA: TGTGCCAGCAGCTTGGCCGGGGCGGGAGAAGGGGGGACCCAGTACTTC; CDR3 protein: CASSLAGAGEGGTQYF
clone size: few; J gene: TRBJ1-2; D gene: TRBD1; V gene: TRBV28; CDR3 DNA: TGTGCCAGCAGGATACAGGGGGCAGGGAACTATGGCTACACCTTC; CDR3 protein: CASRIQGAGNYGYTF
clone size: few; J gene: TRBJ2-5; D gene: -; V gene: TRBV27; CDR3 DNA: TGTGCCAGCAGTCTCAGGCCCCAGTACCAAGAGACCCAGTACTTC; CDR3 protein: CASSLRPQYQETQYF
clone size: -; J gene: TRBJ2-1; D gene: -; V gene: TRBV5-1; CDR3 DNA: TGCGCCAGCAGCTTGGCTGGTCCGGGATCGGGCAATGAGCAGTTCTTC; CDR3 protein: CASSLAGPGSGNEQFF
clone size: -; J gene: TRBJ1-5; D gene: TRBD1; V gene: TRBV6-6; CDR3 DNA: TGTGCCAGCAGTTTACCACAGGGGGAGTATCAGCCCCAGCATTTT; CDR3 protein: CASSLPQGEYQPQHF
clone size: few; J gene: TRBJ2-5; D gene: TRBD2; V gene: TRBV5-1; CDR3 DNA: TGCGCCAGCAGCTTGGGACTAGCGCGTCAAGAGACCCAGTACTTC; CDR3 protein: CASSLGLARQETQYF
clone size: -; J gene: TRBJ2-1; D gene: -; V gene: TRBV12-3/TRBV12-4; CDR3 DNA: TGTGCCAGCAGGTCCCCCAGGGAGTCTAATGAGCAGTTCTTC; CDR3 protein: CASRSPRESNEQFF
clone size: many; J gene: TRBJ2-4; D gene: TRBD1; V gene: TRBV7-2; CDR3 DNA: TGTGCCAGCACCGGACAGGGCAAAAACATTCAGTACTTC; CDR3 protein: CASTGQGKNIQYF
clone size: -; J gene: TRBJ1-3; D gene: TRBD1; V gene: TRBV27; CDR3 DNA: TGTGCCAGCAGTCCCCTGACAGGGACTGGAAACACCATATATTTT; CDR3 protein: CASSPLTGTGNTIYF
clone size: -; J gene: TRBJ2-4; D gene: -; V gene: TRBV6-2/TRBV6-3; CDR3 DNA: TGTGCCAGCAGGATCCGGGAACATACTCTTGCCAAAAACATTCAGTACTTC; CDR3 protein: CASRIREHTLAKNIQYF
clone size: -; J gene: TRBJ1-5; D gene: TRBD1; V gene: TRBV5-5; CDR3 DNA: TGTGCCAGCAGCTTGACGGGGGGACAGGGGGAAGGACAGCCCCAGCATTTT; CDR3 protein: CASSLTGGQGEGQPQHF
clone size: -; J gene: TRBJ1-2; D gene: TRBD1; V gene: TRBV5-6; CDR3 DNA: TGTGCCAGCAGCCGTCCGGAGGGGGCAAACTATGGCTACACCTTC; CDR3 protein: CASSRPEGANYGYTF
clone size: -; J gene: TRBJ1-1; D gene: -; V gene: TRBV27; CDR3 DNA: TGTGCCAGCAGTTTATCCCCAAGGACAGCAAAAAACACTGAAGCTTTCTTT; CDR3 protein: CASSLSPRTAKNTEAFF
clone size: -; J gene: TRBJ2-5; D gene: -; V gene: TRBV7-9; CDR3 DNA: TGTGCCAGCAGCAGGGGGAGAGAGACCCAGTACTTC; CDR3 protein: CASSRGRETQYF
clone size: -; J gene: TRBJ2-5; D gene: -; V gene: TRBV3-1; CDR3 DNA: TGTGCCAGCAGCCAAGATGGGAGGACCCGAGGAGAGACCCAGTACTTC; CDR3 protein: CASSQDGRTRGETQYF
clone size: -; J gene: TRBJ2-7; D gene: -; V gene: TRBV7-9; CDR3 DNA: TGTGCCAGCATCGATTTATATCCGGTCGGCGAGCAGTACTTC; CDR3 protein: CASIDLYPVGEQYF
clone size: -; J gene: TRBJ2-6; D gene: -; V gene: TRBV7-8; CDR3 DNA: TGTGCCAGCAGCTTAGTGGACTCTGGGGCCAACGTCCTGACTTTC; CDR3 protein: CASSLVDSGANVLTF
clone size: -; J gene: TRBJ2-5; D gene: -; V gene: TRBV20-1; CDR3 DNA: TGCAGTGCTAGTTTTCGCGGGACGGAGACCCAGTACTTC; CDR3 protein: CSASFRGTETQYF